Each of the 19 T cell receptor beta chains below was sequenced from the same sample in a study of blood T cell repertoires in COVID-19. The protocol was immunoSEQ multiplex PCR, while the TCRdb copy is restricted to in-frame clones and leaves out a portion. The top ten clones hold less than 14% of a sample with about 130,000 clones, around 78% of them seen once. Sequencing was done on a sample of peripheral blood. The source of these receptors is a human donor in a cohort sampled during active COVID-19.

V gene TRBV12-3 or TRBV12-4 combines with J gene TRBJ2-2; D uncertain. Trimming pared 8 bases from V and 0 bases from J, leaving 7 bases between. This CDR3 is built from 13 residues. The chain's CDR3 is CASHPTNTGELFF. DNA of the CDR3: TGTGCCAGCCACCCTACGAACACCGGGGAGCTGTTTTTT.

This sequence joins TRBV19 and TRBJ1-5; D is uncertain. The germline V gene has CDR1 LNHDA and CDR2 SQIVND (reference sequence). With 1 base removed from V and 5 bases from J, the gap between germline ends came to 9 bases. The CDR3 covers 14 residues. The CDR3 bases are TGTGCCAGTAGTATAGCTGGCCGGGATCAGCCCCAGCATTTT. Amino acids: CASSIAGRDQPQHF.

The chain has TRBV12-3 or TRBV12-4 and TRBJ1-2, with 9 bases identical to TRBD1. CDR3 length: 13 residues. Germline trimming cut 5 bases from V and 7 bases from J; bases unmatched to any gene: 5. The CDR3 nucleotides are TGTGCCAGCAGTCCGGGACAGGGTACTGGCTACACCTTC. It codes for CASSPGQGTGYTF.

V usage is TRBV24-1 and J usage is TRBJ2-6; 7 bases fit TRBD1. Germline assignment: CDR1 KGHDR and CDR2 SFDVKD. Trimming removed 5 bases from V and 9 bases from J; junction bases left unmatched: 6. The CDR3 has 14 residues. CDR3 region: CATSGGGPGNVLTF. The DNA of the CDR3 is TGTGCCACCAGTGGAGGGGGCCCGGGCAACGTCCTGACTTTC.

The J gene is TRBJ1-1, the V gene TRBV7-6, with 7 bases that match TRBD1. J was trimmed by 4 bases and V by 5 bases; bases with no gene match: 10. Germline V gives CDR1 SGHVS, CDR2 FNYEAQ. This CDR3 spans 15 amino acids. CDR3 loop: CASSPRQGEVTEAFF. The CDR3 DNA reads TGTGCCAGCAGCCCTAGACAGGGCGAGGTCACTGAAGCTTTCTTT. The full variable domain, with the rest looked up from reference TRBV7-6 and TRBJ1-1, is GAGVSQSPRYKVTKRGQDVALRCDPISGHVSLYWYRQALGQGPEFLTYFNYEAQQDKSGLPNDRFSAERPEGSISTLTIQRTEQRDSAMYRCASSPRQGEVTEAFFGQGTRLTVV.

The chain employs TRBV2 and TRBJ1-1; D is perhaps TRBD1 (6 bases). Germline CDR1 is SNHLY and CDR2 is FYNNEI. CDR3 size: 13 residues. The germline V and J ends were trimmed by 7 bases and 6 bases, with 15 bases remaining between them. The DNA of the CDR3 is TGTGCCAGCATTCCCGGGGGGCAGGCTGAAGCTTTCTTT. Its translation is CASIPGGQAEAFF.

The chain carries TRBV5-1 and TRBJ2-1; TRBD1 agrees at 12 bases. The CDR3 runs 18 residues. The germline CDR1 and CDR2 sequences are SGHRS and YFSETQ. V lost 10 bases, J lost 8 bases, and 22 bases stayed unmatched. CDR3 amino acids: CAGKVYPGTGGERDEQFF. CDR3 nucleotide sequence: TGCGCCGGCAAGGTATACCCGGGGACAGGGGGCGAGAGGGATGAGCAGTTCTTC.

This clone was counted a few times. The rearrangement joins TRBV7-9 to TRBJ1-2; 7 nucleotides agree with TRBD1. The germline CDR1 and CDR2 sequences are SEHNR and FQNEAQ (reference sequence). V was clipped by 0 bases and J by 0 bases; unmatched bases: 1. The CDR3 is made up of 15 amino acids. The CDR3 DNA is TGTGCCAGCAGCTTAGCAGGGGGCTCTAACTATGGCTACACCTTC. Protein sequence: CASSLAGGSNYGYTF.

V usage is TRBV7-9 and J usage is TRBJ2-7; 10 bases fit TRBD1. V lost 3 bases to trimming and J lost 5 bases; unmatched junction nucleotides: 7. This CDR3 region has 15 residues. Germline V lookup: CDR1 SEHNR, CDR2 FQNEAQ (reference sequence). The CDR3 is CASSLEDRGIDEQYF. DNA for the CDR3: TGTGCCAGCAGCTTGGAGGACAGGGGGATCGACGAGCAGTACTTC.

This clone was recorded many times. The CDR3 here is CASSPPVRVPNYGYTF. The CDR3, as DNA: TGTGCCAGCAGCCCCCCGGTCCGCGTGCCTAACTATGGCTACACCTTC. The chain couples TRBV5-6 to TRBJ1-2; D is ambiguous. The germline V and J ends were trimmed by 4 bases and 0 bases, with 16 bases remaining between them. CDR3 length: 16 amino acids. Germline CDR1 and CDR2: SGHDT and YYEEEE.

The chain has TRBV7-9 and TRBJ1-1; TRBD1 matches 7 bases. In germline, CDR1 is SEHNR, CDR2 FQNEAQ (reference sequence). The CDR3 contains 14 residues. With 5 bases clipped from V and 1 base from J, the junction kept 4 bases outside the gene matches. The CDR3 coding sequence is TGTGCCAGCAGCAACCAGGGGGGGAACACTGAAGCTTTCTTT. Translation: CASSNQGGNTEAFF.

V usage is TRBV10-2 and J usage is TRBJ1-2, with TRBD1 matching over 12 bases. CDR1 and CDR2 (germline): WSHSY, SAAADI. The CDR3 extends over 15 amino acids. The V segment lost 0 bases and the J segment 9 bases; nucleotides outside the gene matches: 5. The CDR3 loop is CASSESGDRGLRYTF. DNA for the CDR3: TGCGCCAGCAGTGAGTCGGGGGACAGGGGGCTTCGCTACACCTTC.

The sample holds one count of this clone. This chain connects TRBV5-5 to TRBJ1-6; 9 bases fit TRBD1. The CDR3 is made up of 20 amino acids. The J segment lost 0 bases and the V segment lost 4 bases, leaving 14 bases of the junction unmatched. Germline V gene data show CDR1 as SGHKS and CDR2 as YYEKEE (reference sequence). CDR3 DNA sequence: TGTGCCAGCAGCCCGTCCCGGGACAGGGTCCCGAGCTCCTATAATTCACCCCTCCACTTT. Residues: CASSPSRDRVPSSYNSPLHF.

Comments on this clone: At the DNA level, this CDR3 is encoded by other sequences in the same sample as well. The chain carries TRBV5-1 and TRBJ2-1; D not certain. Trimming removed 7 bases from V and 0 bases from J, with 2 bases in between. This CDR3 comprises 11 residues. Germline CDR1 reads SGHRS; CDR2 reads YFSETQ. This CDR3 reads CASRSYNEQFF. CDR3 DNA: TGCGCCAGCCGCTCCTACAATGAGCAGTTCTTC.

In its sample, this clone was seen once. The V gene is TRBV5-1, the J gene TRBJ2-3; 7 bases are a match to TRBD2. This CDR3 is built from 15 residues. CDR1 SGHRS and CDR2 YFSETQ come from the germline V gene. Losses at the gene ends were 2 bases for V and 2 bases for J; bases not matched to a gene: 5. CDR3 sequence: CASSFNGGYTDTQYF. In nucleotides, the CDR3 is TGCGCCAGCAGCTTTAACGGGGGGTACACAGATACGCAGTATTTT.

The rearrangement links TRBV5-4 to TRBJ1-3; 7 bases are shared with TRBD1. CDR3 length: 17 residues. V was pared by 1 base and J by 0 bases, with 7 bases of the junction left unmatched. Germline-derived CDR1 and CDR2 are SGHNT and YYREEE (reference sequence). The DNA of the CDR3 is TGTGCCAGCAGCTTGTCCCCCGGACAGGCCTCTGGAAACACCATATATTTT. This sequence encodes CASSLSPGQASGNTIYF.

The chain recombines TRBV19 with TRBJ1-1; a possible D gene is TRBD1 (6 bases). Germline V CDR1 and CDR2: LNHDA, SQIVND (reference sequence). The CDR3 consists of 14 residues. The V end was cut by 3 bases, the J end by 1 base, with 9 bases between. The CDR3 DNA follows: TGTGCCAGTAGTATTGGCAGGGGGAACACTGAAGCTTTCTTT. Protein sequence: CASSIGRGNTEAFF.

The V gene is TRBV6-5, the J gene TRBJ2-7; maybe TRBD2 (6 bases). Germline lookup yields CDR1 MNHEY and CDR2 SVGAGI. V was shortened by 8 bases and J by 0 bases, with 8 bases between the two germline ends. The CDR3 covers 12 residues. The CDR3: CASGGSSYEQYF. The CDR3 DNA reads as TGTGCCAGCGGGGGGAGCTCCTACGAGCAGTACTTC.

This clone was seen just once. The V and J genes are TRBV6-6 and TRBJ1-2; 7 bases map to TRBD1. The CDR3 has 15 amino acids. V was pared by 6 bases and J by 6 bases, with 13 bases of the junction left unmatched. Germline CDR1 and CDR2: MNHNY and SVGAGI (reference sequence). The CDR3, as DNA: TGTGCCAGCAGCCGAAGCGACAGGGAGGAGGATGGCTACACCTTC. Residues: CASSRSDREEDGYTF.